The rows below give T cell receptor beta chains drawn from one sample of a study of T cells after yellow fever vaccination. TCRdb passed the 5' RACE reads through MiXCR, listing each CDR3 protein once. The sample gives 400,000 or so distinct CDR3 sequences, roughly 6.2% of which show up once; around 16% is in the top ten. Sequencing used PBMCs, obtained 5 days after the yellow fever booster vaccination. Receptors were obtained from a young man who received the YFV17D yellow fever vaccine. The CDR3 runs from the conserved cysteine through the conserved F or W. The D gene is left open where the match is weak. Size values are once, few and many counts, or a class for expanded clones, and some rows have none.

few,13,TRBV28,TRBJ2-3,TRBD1,TGTGCCAGCAGGACAGGGGCCACAGATACGCAGTATTTT,CASRTGATDTQYF
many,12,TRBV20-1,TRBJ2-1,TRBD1,TGCAGTGCTTCACAGGGGGGCAATGAGCAGTTCTTC,CSASQGGNEQFF
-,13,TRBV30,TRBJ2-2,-,TGTGCCTGGGATTTGGGGGTCACCGGGGAGCTGTTTTTT,CAWDLGVTGELFF
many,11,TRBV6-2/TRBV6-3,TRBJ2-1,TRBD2,TGTGCCAGCAGTGGAGCGGGAGTTCAATTCTTC,CASSGAGVQFF
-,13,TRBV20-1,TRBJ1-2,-,TGCAGTGCTAGAGATCGTAGGTCCTTTGGCTACACCTTC,CSARDRRSFGYTF
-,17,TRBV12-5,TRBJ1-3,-,TGTGCTAGTGGATCCCCAAGGCGGGACACCTCTGGAAACACCATATATTTT,CASGSPRRDTSGNTIYF
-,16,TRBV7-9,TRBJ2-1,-,TGTGCCAGCAGCTCAACAGAGTCTGGTCCCTACAATGAGCAGTTCTTC,CASSSTESGPYNEQFF
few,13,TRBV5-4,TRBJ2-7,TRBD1,TGTGCCAGCAGCGGCGGACAGGGGTACGAGCAGTACTTC,CASSGGQGYEQYF
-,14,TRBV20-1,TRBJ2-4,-,TGCAGTGCTCAGGTTCGGGCGGCCAAAAACATTCAGTACTTC,CSAQVRAAKNIQYF
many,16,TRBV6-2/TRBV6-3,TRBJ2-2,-,TGTGCCAGCAGTCCCCTCCAGGGCTGGGACACCGGGGAGCTGTTTTTT,CASSPLQGWDTGELFF
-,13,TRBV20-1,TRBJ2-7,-,TGCAGTGCTAGAGAAGAGGTTTCCTACGAGCAGTACTTC,CSAREEVSYEQYF
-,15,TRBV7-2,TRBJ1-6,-,TGTGCCAGCAGCTTAGTCGTCAGGAATAATTCACCCCTCCACTTT,CASSLVVRNNSPLHF
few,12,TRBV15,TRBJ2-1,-,TGTGCCACCAGCAGAGATATATATGAGCAGTTCTTC,CATSRDIYEQFF
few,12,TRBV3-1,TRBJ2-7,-,TGTGCCAGCAGCCAATCTACGGGGGAGCAGTACTTC,CASSQSTGEQYF
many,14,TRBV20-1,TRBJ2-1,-,TGCAGTGCTAGAGGGCCCGACACGTACAATGAGCAGTTCTTC,CSARGPDTYNEQFF
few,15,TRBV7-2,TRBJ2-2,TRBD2,TGTGCCAGCAGGCCGACTAGCGGGAGGGCCGGGGAGCTGTTTTTT,CASRPTSGRAGELFF
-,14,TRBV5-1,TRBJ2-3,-,TGCGCCAGCAGCTTGGTGGGTCTGGCAGATACGCAGTATTTT,CASSLVGLADTQYF
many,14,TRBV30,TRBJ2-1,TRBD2,TGTGCCTGGACCCCCGGGCGGGAGGGCCACGAGCAGTTCTTC,CAWTPGREGHEQFF
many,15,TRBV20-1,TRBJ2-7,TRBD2,TGCAGTGCCCCTCCCAAAGCGGGAGGCCAGGGCGAGCAGTACTTC,CSAPPKAGGQGEQYF
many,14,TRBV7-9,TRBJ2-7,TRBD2,TGTGCCAGCAGCACTAGCGCCAGCTCCTACGAGCAGTACTTC,CASSTSASSYEQYF
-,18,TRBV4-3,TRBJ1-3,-,TGCGCCAGCAGCCAAGGATGGACTGAAGTGGGCTCTGGAAACACCATATATTTT,CASSQGWTEVGSGNTIYF
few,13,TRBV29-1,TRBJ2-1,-,TGCAGCGTTGAATCTAGGGGCGTGGGTGAGCAGTTCTTC,CSVESRGVGEQFF
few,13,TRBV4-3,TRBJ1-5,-,TGCGCCAGCAGCCAAGATTGGGGTCAGCCCCAGCATTTT,CASSQDWGQPQHF
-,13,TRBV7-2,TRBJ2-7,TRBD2,TGTGCCAGCAGCCGCCGGGGGACTAACGAGCAGTACTTC,CASSRRGTNEQYF
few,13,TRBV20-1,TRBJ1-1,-,TGCAGTGCTGGGAAGGCGGCCTACACTGAAGCTTTCTTT,CSAGKAAYTEAFF
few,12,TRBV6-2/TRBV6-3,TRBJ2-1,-,TGTGCCAGCAGTTACCCGCCTCTTGAGCAGTTCTTC,CASSYPPLEQFF
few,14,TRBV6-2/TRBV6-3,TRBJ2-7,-,TGTGCCAGCAGGGGTCGATTGGGCTCCTACGAGCAGTACTTC,CASRGRLGSYEQYF
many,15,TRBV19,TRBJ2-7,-,TGTGCCAGTAGTAGGGGGCCGGCAGTCTCCTACGAGCAGTACTTC,CASSRGPAVSYEQYF
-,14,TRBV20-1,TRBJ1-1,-,TGCAGTGCTAGTCAAGCTAGGACAACGTCTGAAGCTTTCTTT,CSASQARTTSEAFF
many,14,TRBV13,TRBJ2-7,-,TGTGCCAGCAGCTTTAATCGTATATCCTACGAGCAGTACTTC,CASSFNRISYEQYF
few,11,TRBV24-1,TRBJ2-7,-,TGTGCCACCAAACATCTCGGCGAGCAGTACTTC,CATKHLGEQYF
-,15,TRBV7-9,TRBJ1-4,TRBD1,TGTGCCAGCAGCACACGACAGGGAGGAAATGAAAAACTGTTTTTT,CASSTRQGGNEKLFF
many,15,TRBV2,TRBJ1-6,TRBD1,TGTGCCAGCACCCCGGCCCGGGACAGGGGCCCACCCCTCCACTTT,CASTPARDRGPPLHF
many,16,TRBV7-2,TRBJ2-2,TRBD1,TGTGCCAGCAGCTATACCGGGACAGTGAACACCGGGGAGCTGTTTTTT,CASSYTGTVNTGELFF
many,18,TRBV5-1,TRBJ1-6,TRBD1,TGCGCCAGCAGCTTGCTGGGACAGATGGAGCGCGGGGTTTCACCCCTCCACTTT,CASSLLGQMERGVSPLHF
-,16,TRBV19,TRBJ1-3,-,TGTGCCAGTAGTAGCGGACGGCATATCTCTGGAAACACCATATATTTT,CASSSGRHISGNTIYF
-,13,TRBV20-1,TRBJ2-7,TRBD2,TGCAGTGAACGGACTAGCGGGAGCTACGAGCAGTACTTC,CSERTSGSYEQYF
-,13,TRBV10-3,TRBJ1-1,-,TGTGCCATCAAGGTTCAGGTAGACACTGAAGCTTTCTTT,CAIKVQVDTEAFF
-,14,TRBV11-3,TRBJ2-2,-,TGTGCCAGCAGCTCCACTCGGGACACCGGGGAGCTGTTTTTT,CASSSTRDTGELFF
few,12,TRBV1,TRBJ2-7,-,TGCACCAGCAGCCAAATCCCCGAGGAGCAGTACTTC,CTSSQIPEEQYF